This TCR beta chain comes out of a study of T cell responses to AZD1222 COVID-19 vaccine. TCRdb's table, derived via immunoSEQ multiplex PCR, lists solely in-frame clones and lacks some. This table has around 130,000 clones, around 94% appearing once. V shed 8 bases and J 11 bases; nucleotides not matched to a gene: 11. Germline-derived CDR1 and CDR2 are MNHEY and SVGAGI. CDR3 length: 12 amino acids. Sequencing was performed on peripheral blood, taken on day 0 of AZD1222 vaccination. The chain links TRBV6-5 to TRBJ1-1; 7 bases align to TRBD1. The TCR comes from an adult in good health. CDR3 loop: CASVITGVVAFF. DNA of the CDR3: TGTGCCAGCGTAATTACAGGGGTAGTGGCTTTCTTT.